Listed here are 13 T cell receptor beta chains from one sample, sequenced in a study of technical replicates of blood from several donors. TCRdb's copy holds only in-frame clones and misses some; the assay was immunoSEQ multiplex PCR. This table holds 90,000 or so clones, around 95% found once. Sequencing was carried out using T cells isolated from PBMCs. These receptors all stem from a human donor in good health.

The chain recombines TRBV6-5 with TRBJ2-5; no firm D call. The V gene's germline CDR1 is MNHEY and CDR2 SVGAGI. The CDR3 loop spans 13 amino acids. Trimming took 2 bases from V and 2 from J, leaving 6 bases between them. The CDR3 loop reads CASSYGRQETQYF. CDR3 bases: TGTGCCAGCAGTTACGGCAGGCAAGAGACCCAGTACTTC.

The chain employs TRBV7-9 and TRBJ2-5; weak D call: TRBD1 (5 bases). The V end lost 10 bases, the J end lost 5 bases, and 11 bases lay between the germline ends. The germline CDR1 and CDR2 sequences are SEHNR and FQNEAQ (reference sequence). CDR3 size: 11 residues. CDR3 region: CATQGTETQYF. The CDR3 DNA reads TGTGCCACCCAGGGCACGGAGACCCAGTACTTC.

V is TRBV29-1 and J is TRBJ2-3, with a weak D call TRBD1 (6 bases). The CDR3 is 13 residues long. Trimming shortened V by 3 bases and J by 2 bases, and 9 bases separated the two germline ends. Germline values: CDR1 SQVTM, CDR2 ANQGSEA. The DNA of the CDR3 is TGCAGCGTTGATACAGGGACCACAGATACGCAGTATTTT. This encodes CSVDTGTTDTQYF.

The CDR3 DNA reads as TGTGCCAGCAGCTTCGCTCCCGAGCGGGAAAACTCCTACGAGCAGTACTTC. It encodes CASSFAPERENSYEQYF. The gene calls are TRBV7-3 and TRBJ2-7, with TRBD2 matching 7 bases. This CDR3 has 17 residues. Trimming took 3 bases from V and 0 from J; bases not matched to a gene: 11. CDR1 and CDR2 from the germline V gene are SGHTA and FQGTGA.

CDR3 sequence (DNA): TGTGCCAGCAGGGGCTTCCGGGACAGGGCCGAGCAGTACTTC. It encodes CASRGFRDRAEQYF. The chain carries TRBV6-1 and TRBJ2-7, with 9 positions matching TRBD1. The germline CDR1 and CDR2 sequences are MNHNS and SASEGT. V shed 6 bases, J shed 6 bases, and the junction held 9 bases outside the gene matches. This CDR3 comprises 14 residues.

The chain carries TRBV6-5 and TRBJ1-2; no reliable D call. CDR1 is MNHEY and CDR2 is SVGAGI in the germline V gene. The CDR3 is 13 residues long. Trimming removed 4 bases from V and 4 bases from J, with 10 bases in between. The DNA of the CDR3 is TGTGCCAGCAGTTCGGGGAAAGGCTATGGCTACACCTTC. Its protein product is CASSSGKGYGYTF.

The count of this clone is one. The rearrangement links TRBV13 to TRBJ2-7; the match to TRBD1 covers 9 bases. Germline V CDR1 and CDR2: PRHDT, FYEKMQ (reference sequence). Trimming took 4 bases from V and 5 from J; bases not matched to a gene: 9. The CDR3 runs 15 residues. CDR3 sequence (DNA): TGTGCCAGCAGCTCGGGACAGGGTGTTAAGGACGAGCAGTACTTC. Protein sequence: CASSSGQGVKDEQYF.

This chain joins TRBV18 and TRBJ2-6; tentative D call: TRBD2 (5 bases). In germline, CDR1 is KGHSH, CDR2 LQKENI. V lost 4 bases, J lost 0 bases, and 10 bases lay in between. This CDR3 region has 16 residues. CDR3 protein: CASSLYRGSGANVLTF. The DNA of the CDR3 is TGTGCCAGCTCACTATACCGGGGCTCTGGGGCCAACGTCCTGACTTTC.

V gene TRBV5-1 combines with J gene TRBJ2-3; the match to TRBD2 covers 13 bases. Germline trimming cut 0 bases from V and 6 bases from J; bases unmatched to any gene: 7. The CDR3 runs 17 residues. Germline V gives CDR1 SGHRS, CDR2 YFSETQ. In DNA form, the CDR3 reads TGCGCCAGCAGCTTGGGGGGACTAGCGGGGACACACGATACGCAGTATTTT. This gives the protein CASSLGGLAGTHDTQYF.

This sequence joins TRBV9 and TRBJ2-5; perhaps TRBD2 as D (5 bases). This CDR3 spans 14 amino acids. Trimming took off 0 bases at V and 2 bases at J, with 8 bases between the two ends. The germline V gene encodes CDR1 SGDLS and CDR2 YYNGEE. The CDR3 sequence is CASSVGGSQETQYF. The CDR3 region has the DNA TGTGCCAGCAGCGTAGGCGGGTCACAAGAGACCCAGTACTTC. The variable domain in full, with the rest retrieved from reference TRBV9 and TRBJ2-5, is DSGVTQTPKHLITATGQRVTLRCSPRSGDLSVYWYQQSLDQGLQFLIQYYNGEERAKGNILERFSAQQFPDLHSELNLSSLELGDSALYFCASSVGGSQETQYFGPGTRLLVL.

The V and J genes are TRBV28 and TRBJ2-3, with TRBD2 as a possible D gene (5 bases). The germline V and J ends were trimmed by 7 bases and 2 bases, with 16 bases remaining between them. Germline-derived CDR1 and CDR2 are MDHEN and SYDVKM. The length of the CDR3 is 15 residues. CDR3 sequence: CASNLSGFYTDTQYF. For the CDR3, the DNA is TGTGCCAGCAACCTATCGGGATTCTACACAGATACGCAGTATTTT.

The chain recombines TRBV5-6 with TRBJ2-7; 9 nucleotides line up with TRBD2. V dropped 2 bases and J dropped 4; count of bases not matched to a gene: 7. The CDR3 spans 15 residues. Germline CDR1 is SGHDT and CDR2 is YYEEEE. This chain's CDR3 is CASSFALAGPYEQYF. In nucleotides, the CDR3 is TGTGCCAGCAGCTTTGCTCTAGCGGGACCTTACGAGCAGTACTTC.

This chain's CDR3 is CASGGHNTEAFF. The CDR3 bases are TGTGCCAGTGGGGGACACAACACTGAAGCTTTCTTT. This rearrangement joins TRBV19 to TRBJ1-1, with TRBD1 as a possible D gene (6 bases). There are 12 residues in the CDR3. Trimming removed 8 bases from V and 2 bases from J, with 9 bases in between. Looked up from germline, CDR1 is LNHDA and CDR2 is SQIVND (reference sequence). Complete variable domain (other parts from reference TRBV19 and TRBJ1-1): DGGITQSPKYLFRKEGQNVTLSCEQNLNHDAMYWYRQDPGQGLRLIYYSQIVNDFQKGDIAEGYSVSREKKESFPLTVTSAQKNPTAFYLCASGGHNTEAFFGQGTRLTVV.